These 10 T cell receptor beta chains share one sample of origin, sequenced in a study of shared clonotypes between healthy human individuals. Profiled with immunoSEQ multiplex PCR; TCRdb holds only in-frame clones, not every one. This sample has about 800,000 clones, with about 96% found just once. Naive CD8 cells lacked CD45RO, underwent positive selection for CCR7 and left out terminally differentiated effector memory CD45RA+ cells. Sequencing input: naive CD8+ T cells sorted from blood. Receptors originate from a man aged 25 to 40 in good health.

The V call is TRBV20-1, the J call TRBJ2-7; D possibly uses TRBD1 or TRBD2 (7 bases each). The CDR3 is 11 residues long. In germline, CDR1 is DFQATT, CDR2 SNEGSKA (reference sequence). The ends were cut back, 6 bases at V and 6 bases at J, with 12 bases in the middle. The CDR3 region has the DNA TGCAGTGCCCAGGGGGGGATCGAGCAGTACTTC. As protein: CSAQGGIEQYF.

The gene calls are TRBV4-1 and TRBJ1-4; no definite D call. Trimming stripped 7 bases from V and 6 bases from J, with 21 bases between. This CDR3 comprises 16 residues. Germline-derived CDR1 and CDR2 are MGHRA and YSYEKL. Here the CDR3 DNA reads TGCGCCAGCAACATCCCCCAGGTTCCTGAAGATGAAAAACTGTTTTTT. It is translated as CASNIPQVPEDEKLFF.

V usage is TRBV19 and J usage is TRBJ2-7; a possible D gene is TRBD2 (6 bases). The CDR3 covers 13 residues. V was clipped by 5 bases and J by 1 base, with 9 bases between them. Germline CDR1 reads LNHDA; CDR2 reads SQIVND (reference sequence). CDR3 nucleotide sequence: TGTGCCAGTAGTTTAGCGGTATCCTACGAGCAGTACTTC. This codes for CASSLAVSYEQYF.

This rearrangement joins TRBV2 to TRBJ2-7, with D uncertain. The length of the CDR3 is 14 residues. V lost 0 bases, J lost 2 bases, and 8 bases lay in between. The germline CDR1 and CDR2 sequences are SNHLY and FYNNEI. CDR3 nucleotide sequence: TGTGCCAGCAGTGAAGCCGCTAGTCCCTACGAGCAGTACTTC. Amino acids: CASSEAASPYEQYF. The whole variable domain, remainder taken from reference TRBV2 and TRBJ2-7, is EPEVTQTPSHQVTQMGQEVILRCVPISNHLYFYWYRQILGQKVEFLVSFYNNEISEKSEIFDDQFSVERPDGSNFTLKIRSTKLEDSAMYFCASSEAASPYEQYFGPGTRLTVT.

The J gene is TRBJ2-7, the V gene TRBV9, with D possibly being TRBD2 (5 bases). The length of the CDR3 is 13 residues. V dropped 0 bases and J dropped 6 bases, with 10 bases sitting between them. Per the germline V gene, CDR1 is SGDLS and CDR2 is YYNGEE. CDR3 protein: CASSVGTLPEQYF. DNA for the CDR3: TGTGCCAGCAGCGTAGGGACTCTACCCGAGCAGTACTTC.

In its sample, this clone was seen once. For the CDR3, the DNA is TGTGCCAGCGGTTCCACTTCCCCAGAAGCTAACTATGGCTACACCTTC. As protein: CASGSTSPEANYGYTF. The rearrangement links TRBV7-9 to TRBJ1-2; no clear D. Germline-derived CDR1 and CDR2 are SEHNR and FQNEAQ (reference sequence). Trimming removed 8 bases at V and 0 bases at J, with 19 bases between. This CDR3 spans 16 amino acids.

This chain connects TRBV10-3 to TRBJ1-2; a possible D gene is TRBD1 (6 bases). CDR3 length: 15 amino acids. The ends were cut back, 7 bases at V and 2 bases at J, with 17 bases in the middle. CDR1 is ENHRY and CDR2 is SYGVKD in the germline V gene. CDR3 DNA: TGTGCCATCACCGACTTCAGGGGCTCCAACTATGGCTACACCTTC. It is translated as CAITDFRGSNYGYTF.

The rearrangement links TRBV9 to TRBJ2-5, with 8 nucleotides matching TRBD1. Germline V gene sequence: CDR1 SGDLS, CDR2 YYNGEE. V lost 4 bases to trimming and J lost 1 base; unmatched junction nucleotides: 18. The CDR3 has 19 residues. CDR3 loop: CASSRVEVGDRLGQETQYF. CDR3 coding DNA: TGTGCCAGCAGCCGAGTAGAGGTAGGGGACAGGCTGGGCCAAGAGACCCAGTACTTC.

The chain carries TRBV28 and TRBJ2-2, with D perhaps given as TRBD1 or TRBD2 (5 bases each). CDR3 length: 12 amino acids. Germline values: CDR1 MDHEN, CDR2 SYDVKM. V was pared by 6 bases and J by 12 bases, with 14 bases between. This chain's CDR3 is CASRATEGKLFF. DNA for the CDR3: TGTGCCAGCAGAGCCACAGAGGGGAAGCTGTTTTTT.

The chain joins TRBV30 to TRBJ2-1, with TRBD2 identical over 10 bases. Germline values: CDR1 GTSNPN, CDR2 SVGIG (reference sequence). Unmatched junction bases numbered 9, after V lost 0 bases and J lost 4 bases. The CDR3 length is 17 residues. CDR3 sequence: CAWSVGGLAVIYNEQFF. The CDR3 DNA is TGTGCCTGGAGTGTAGGCGGACTAGCGGTCATATACAATGAGCAGTTCTTC. Variable domain in full (rest from reference TRBV30 and TRBJ2-1): SQTIHQWPATLVQPVGSPLSLECTVEGTSNPNLYWYRQAAGRGLQLLFYSVGIGQISSEVPQNLSASRPQDRQFILSSKKLLLSDSGFYLCAWSVGGLAVIYNEQFFGPGTRLTVL.